Presented here are 10 T cell receptor beta chains from one specimen sequenced in a study of T cells in Graves' hyperthyroidism and ophthalmopathy. TCR beta CDR3 regions were amplified from RNA. With the HTBI primer set, the TCR CDR3 went through a first round of RT-PCR. TCRdb recomputed calls from the multiplex PCR reads with MiXCR, one row per CDR3 protein. The sample yields a few hundred thousand distinct CDR3 sequences, 15% to 20% seen once. Specimen: blood. These receptors all come from a man aged 35 to 55 with Graves' hyperthyroidism.

This clonotype was observed at least ten times. The V gene is TRBV11-3, the J gene TRBJ2-1; 8 nucleotides line up with TRBD2. V shed 4 bases and J 8 bases; nucleotides not matched to a gene: 10. This CDR3 region has 15 residues. Germline CDR1 and CDR2: SGHNT and YENEEA. CDR3 residues: CASSSGGAGADEQFF. In nucleotides, the CDR3 is TGTGCCAGCAGCTCCGGCGGAGCGGGGGCCGATGAGCAGTTCTTC.

Only a few counts were recorded for this clonotype. The chain uses TRBV29-1 and TRBJ2-3, with 7 bases aligning to TRBD1. From germline, CDR1 is SQVTM and CDR2 ANQGSEA. V was pared by 7 bases and J by 2 bases, with 9 bases of the junction left unmatched. The CDR3 has 14 residues. CDR3 loop: CSAGQRLYTDTQYF. In DNA, the CDR3 is TGCAGCGCGGGACAGCGACTCTACACAGATACGCAGTATTTT.

The table lists this clonotype with many counts. The V and J genes are TRBV7-2 and TRBJ2-3; a possible D gene is TRBD1 (7 bases). This CDR3 has 15 amino acids. Germline assignment: CDR1 SGHTA and CDR2 FQGNSA. Between the trimmed V and J ends, which lost 3 bases and 2 bases, there was a span of 12 bases. The CDR3 spells CASSLRDSLTDTQYF. The CDR3 bases are TGTGCCAGCAGCTTGCGGGACAGTCTCACAGATACGCAGTATTTT.

This clonotype was counted between two and nine times. The gene calls are TRBV11-3 and TRBJ1-5; D unresolved. V lost 2 bases, J lost 5 bases, and 10 bases lay in between. Looked up from germline, CDR1 is SGHNT and CDR2 is YENEEA. This CDR3 is built from 14 residues. The CDR3 sequence: CASSLFSGDQPQHF. In DNA form, the CDR3 reads TGTGCCAGCAGCTTATTCTCGGGTGATCAGCCCCAGCATTTT.

This clonotype was picked up many times. This chain connects TRBV2 to TRBJ1-2, with 7 bases lining up with TRBD1. Germline CDR1 reads SNHLY; CDR2 reads FYNNEI. Trimming removed 1 base from V and 4 bases from J; junction bases left unmatched: 6. CDR3 length: 15 residues. CDR3 protein: CASSEEQGSTYGYTF. The CDR3 DNA is TGTGCCAGCAGTGAAGAACAGGGGTCTACCTATGGCTACACCTTC.

The V gene is TRBV11-2, the J gene TRBJ2-5, with 8 bases that match TRBD1. V shed 1 base, J shed 5 bases, and the junction held 6 bases outside the gene matches. CDR3 length: 15 amino acids. CDR1 is SGHAT, CDR2 FQNNGV, per germline. The DNA of the CDR3 is TGTGCCAGCAGCTTAGTCTGGGACAGGTCGGAGACCCAGTACTTC. It codes for CASSLVWDRSETQYF.

This rearrangement joins TRBV20-1 to TRBJ1-4; unclear D gene. CDR1 and CDR2 from the germline V gene are DFQATT and SNEGSKA (reference sequence). Deletions cut 5 bases from V and 0 bases from J, with 10 bases between. The CDR3 is 14 amino acids. In DNA form, the CDR3 reads TGCAGTGCTCCCAGGTCGTCAACTAATGAAAAACTGTTTTTT. It translates to CSAPRSSTNEKLFF.

The table lists this clonotype with many counts. The gene calls are TRBV5-4 and TRBJ2-1; D gene uncertain. V was pared by 4 bases and J by 3 bases, with 8 bases between. From germline, CDR1 is SGHNT and CDR2 YYREEE (reference sequence). The CDR3 contains 13 residues. The CDR3: CASSLGHYNEQFF. The CDR3 DNA reads TGTGCCAGCAGCCTCGGCCACTACAATGAGCAGTTCTTC.

The sample holds many counts of this clonotype. The chain has TRBV6-2 or TRBV6-3 and TRBJ2-7, with D maybe TRBD1 (5 bases). CDR3 length: 14 residues. CDR1 and CDR2 from the germline V gene are MNHEY and SVGEGT. Trimming removed 2 bases from V and 2 bases from J, with 10 bases in between. The CDR3 DNA is TGTGCCAGCAGTTACAATCCAGGGACCTACGAGCAGTACTTC. Protein: CASSYNPGTYEQYF.

This clonotype came up many times. The chain recombines TRBV11-2 with TRBJ2-1; 9 nucleotides line up with TRBD1. Germline CDR1 SGHAT, CDR2 FQNNGV. This CDR3 contains 15 residues. Losses at the gene ends were 3 bases for V and 6 bases for J; bases not matched to a gene: 6. CDR3: CASSFRDRAFNEQFF. DNA for the CDR3: TGTGCCAGCAGCTTCCGGGACAGGGCTTTCAATGAGCAGTTCTTC.